This TCR beta chain was captured in a study of T cells in tumors after PD-1 blockade. At the level of the study: Excluded were patients with checkpoint blockade, immunosuppressants, or radiotherapy or other anti-cancer therapy within 4 weeks.

CDR1 and CDR2 (germline): MDHEN, SYDVKM. V lost 2 bases and J lost 8, with 12 bases in between. This CDR3 is built from 13 residues. Data came from immunoSEQ multiplex PCR; TCRdb stores just in-frame clones and leaves some out. This table has tens of thousands of clones, more than 65% appearing once. The table lists this clone with a count of one. This clonotype originated in a human donor with advanced basal cell or squamous cell carcinoma (not recorded which). The specimen was PBMCs, collected before anti-PD-1 therapy. This chain uses TRBV28 with TRBJ1-2; D call uncertain. This CDR3 reads CASSLLRVGGYTF. The DNA for the CDR3 is TGTGCCAGCAGTTTACTGAGGGTAGGGGGCTACACCTTC.